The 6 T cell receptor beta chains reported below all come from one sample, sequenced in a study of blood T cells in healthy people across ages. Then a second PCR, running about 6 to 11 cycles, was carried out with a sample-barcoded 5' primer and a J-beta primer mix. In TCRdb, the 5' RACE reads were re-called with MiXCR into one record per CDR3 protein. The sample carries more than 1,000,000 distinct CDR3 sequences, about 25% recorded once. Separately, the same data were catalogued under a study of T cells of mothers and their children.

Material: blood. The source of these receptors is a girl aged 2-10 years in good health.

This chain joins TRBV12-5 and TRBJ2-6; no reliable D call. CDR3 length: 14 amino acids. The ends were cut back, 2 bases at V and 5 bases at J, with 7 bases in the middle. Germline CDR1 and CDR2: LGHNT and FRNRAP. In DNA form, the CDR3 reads TGTGCTAGTGGTTTGCCCGGGTGGGCCAACGTCCTGACTTTC. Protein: CASGLPGWANVLTF.

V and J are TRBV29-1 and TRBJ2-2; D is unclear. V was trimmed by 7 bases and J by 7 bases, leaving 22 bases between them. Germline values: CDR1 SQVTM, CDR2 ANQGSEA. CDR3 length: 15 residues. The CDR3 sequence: CSASPTVQNGGELFF. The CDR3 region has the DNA TGCAGCGCGTCCCCAACCGTGCAGAATGGCGGGGAGCTGTTTTTT.

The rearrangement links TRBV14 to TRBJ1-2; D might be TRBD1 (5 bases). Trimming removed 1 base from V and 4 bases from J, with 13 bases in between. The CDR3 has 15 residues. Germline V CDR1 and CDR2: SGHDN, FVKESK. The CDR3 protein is CASSQGGSGRYGYTF. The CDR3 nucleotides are TGTGCCAGCAGCCAAGGAGGGTCGGGGCGCTATGGCTACACCTTC.

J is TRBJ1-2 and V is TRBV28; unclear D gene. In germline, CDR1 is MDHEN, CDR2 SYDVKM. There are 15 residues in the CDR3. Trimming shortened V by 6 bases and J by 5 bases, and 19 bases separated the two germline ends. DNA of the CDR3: TGTGCCAGCAGCATATTAACCCTACTGGGGTATGGCTACACCTTC. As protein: CASSILTLLGYGYTF.

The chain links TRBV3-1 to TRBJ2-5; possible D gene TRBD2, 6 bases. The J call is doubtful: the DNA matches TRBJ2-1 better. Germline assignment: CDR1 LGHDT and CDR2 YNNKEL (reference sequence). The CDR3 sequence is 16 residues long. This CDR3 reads CASSQGRPGGYNEQFF. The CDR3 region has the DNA TGTGCCAGCAGCCAAGGCCGGCCTGGGGGGTACAATGAGCAGTTCTTC.

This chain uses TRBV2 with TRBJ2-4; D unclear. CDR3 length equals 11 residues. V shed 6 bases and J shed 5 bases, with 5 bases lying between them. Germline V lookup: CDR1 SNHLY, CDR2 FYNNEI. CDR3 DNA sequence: TGTGCCAGCAGCGGAGAAAACATTCAGTACTTC. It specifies CASSGENIQYF. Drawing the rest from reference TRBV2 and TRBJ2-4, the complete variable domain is EPEVTQTPSHQVTQMGQEVILRCVPISNHLYFYWYRQILGQKVEFLVSFYNNEISEKSEIFDDQFSVERPDGSNFTLKIRSTKLEDSAMYFCASSGENIQYFGAGTRLSVL.